These 16 T cell receptor beta chains were sequenced from one sample in a study of blood T cell repertoires in COVID-19. Using immunoSEQ multiplex PCR, the repertoire was profiled, and TCRdb retains in-frame clones only, with some absent. The top ten hold less than 30% of the sample, which has 55,000 to 65,000 clones, nearly 80% seen once. Sequenced material: peripheral blood. These TCRs come from a human donor in a cohort sampled during active COVID-19.

The V gene is TRBV5-1, the J gene TRBJ2-5; unclear D gene. Trimming pared 0 bases from V and 1 base from J, leaving 10 bases between. Per the germline V gene, CDR1 is SGHRS and CDR2 is YFSETQ. The CDR3 covers 15 residues. The CDR3 DNA sequence: TGCGCCAGCAGCTTGGACTTGGGCCCCCAAGAGACCCAGTACTTC. Its translation is CASSLDLGPQETQYF.

With respect to this clone: Relative to the germline gene, one junction end is altered; a read error may explain this. The chain employs TRBV7-7 and TRBJ2-5; 13 bases match TRBD2. CDR1 SSHAT and CDR2 FNYEAQ come from the germline V gene (reference sequence). The CDR3 has 14 amino acids. The CDR3 nucleotides read TGTGCTAGCAGCCCGGGACTAGCGGGGGAGACCCAGTACTTC. It is translated as CASSPGLAGETQYF.

CDR3 region: CASSLTQGNGYTF. The CDR3 bases are TGTGCCAGCAGCTTAACACAGGGGAATGGCTACACCTTC. This rearrangement joins TRBV7-3 to TRBJ1-2; 7 bases fit TRBD1. J was trimmed by 6 bases and V by 0 bases; bases with no gene match: 1. The germline V gene encodes CDR1 SGHTA and CDR2 FQGTGA. The CDR3 is 13 amino acids.

This chain connects TRBV18 to TRBJ2-7, with 8 bases lining up with TRBD1. Trimming removed 0 bases from V and 3 bases from J; junction bases left unmatched: 7. Germline loops: CDR1 KGHSH, CDR2 LQKENI. The CDR3 sequence is 16 residues long. The CDR3 loop is CASSPPRTGRDYEQYF. Here the CDR3 DNA reads TGTGCCAGCTCACCACCAAGGACAGGGCGTGACTACGAGCAGTACTTC.

The V call is TRBV9, the J call TRBJ2-5; weak D call: TRBD2 (7 bases). The germline V gene has CDR1 SGDLS and CDR2 YYNGEE. CDR3 length equals 17 residues. The V and J ends lost 3 bases and 5 bases respectively, with 23 bases between them. The CDR3 DNA follows: TGTGCCAGCAGCGAGGGGGGAGGGCTCCCTCGTCGGGAGACCCAGTACTTC. Its protein is CASSEGGGLPRRETQYF. Looking up the rest from reference TRBV9 and TRBJ2-5 gives the full variable domain: DSGVTQTPKHLITATGQRVTLRCSPRSGDLSVYWYQQSLDQGLQFLIQYYNGEERAKGNILERFSAQQFPDLHSELNLSSLELGDSALYFCASSEGGGLPRRETQYFGPGTRLLVL.

This chain uses TRBV27 with TRBJ2-2, with 9 bases that match TRBD1. The germline gives CDR1 MNHEY, CDR2 SMNVEV (reference sequence). The V gene end was trimmed by 9 bases and the J gene end by 2 bases; junction bases not matched to a gene: 7. CDR3 length: 15 residues. The CDR3 protein is CASKTGQGNTGELFF. CDR3 coding DNA: TGTGCCAGTAAGACGGGACAGGGTAACACCGGGGAGCTGTTTTTT.

This clone came up a few times. V is TRBV7-9 and J is TRBJ1-1; D is perhaps TRBD1 (6 bases). This CDR3 has 15 amino acids. V was clipped by 7 bases and J by 1 base, with 16 bases between them. Germline V gene sequence: CDR1 SEHNR, CDR2 FQNEAQ (reference sequence). CDR3 coding DNA: TGTGCCAGCACCCCCTATTTGGACAGGAACACTGAAGCTTTCTTT. Translating gives CASTPYLDRNTEAFF.

This rearrangement joins TRBV19 to TRBJ2-1; 16 nucleotides agree with TRBD2. Germline loops: CDR1 LNHDA, CDR2 SQIVND (reference sequence). The V segment lost 3 bases and the J segment 8 bases; nucleotides outside the gene matches: 10. This CDR3 comprises 18 residues. The CDR3 DNA reads as TGTGCCAGTAGTATGGGACTAGCGGGGGGGTGGAATCGGCATGAGCAGTTCTTC. This encodes CASSMGLAGGWNRHEQFF.

V gene TRBV10-1 combines with J gene TRBJ2-3, with D possibly matching TRBD2 (5 bases). V dropped 8 bases and J dropped 3 bases, with 15 bases sitting between them. CDR3 size: 14 residues. Germline V gene lookup returns CDR1 WNHNN and CDR2 SYGVQD (reference sequence). The CDR3 DNA is TGCGCCAGCTCAAGGACTTGCTTGACAGATACGCAGTATTTT. Amino acids: CASSRTCLTDTQYF.

The rearrangement links TRBV18 to TRBJ2-1, with TRBD2 matching 12 bases. CDR1 and CDR2 from the germline V gene are KGHSH and LQKENI. The V gene end was trimmed by 6 bases and the J gene end by 4 bases; junction bases not matched to a gene: 4. This CDR3 has 15 residues. The CDR3 nucleotides are TGTGCCAGCTCCCGGACTAGCGGGAATTACAATGAGCAGTTCTTC. Its protein is CASSRTSGNYNEQFF. Full variable domain (rest looked up from reference TRBV18 and TRBJ2-1): NAGVMQNPRHLVRRRGQEARLRCSPMKGHSHVYWYRQLPEEGLKFMVYLQKENIIDESGMPKERFSAEFPKEGPSILRIQQVVRGDSAAYFCASSRTSGNYNEQFFGPGTRLTVL.

This clone was counted a single time. The chain combines TRBV5-4 with TRBJ2-2; 7 positions agree with TRBD1. Looked up from germline, CDR1 is SGHNT and CDR2 is YYREEE (reference sequence). Trimming removed 2 bases from V and 2 bases from J; junction bases left unmatched: 6. The CDR3 consists of 16 residues. This CDR3 is CASSFWTGVNTGELFF. The CDR3 region has the DNA TGTGCCAGCAGCTTCTGGACAGGTGTTAACACCGGGGAGCTGTTTTTT.

This chain links TRBV4-1 with TRBJ1-3; 7 bases line up with TRBD1. The CDR3 totals 16 residues. V trimming: 0 bases; J trimming: 0 bases; junction bases outside the gene matches: 2. Germline V gene data show CDR1 as MGHRA and CDR2 as YSYEKL. The CDR3 DNA follows: TGCGCCAGCAGCCAAGACCCAGGGGGCTCTGGAAACACCATATATTTT. Translated, it gives CASSQDPGGSGNTIYF.

The chain recombines TRBV6-2 or TRBV6-3 with TRBJ2-7; the D gene is possibly TRBD1 (7 bases). The CDR3 is 17 amino acids. Germline V gene lookup returns CDR1 MNHEY and CDR2 SVGEGT. Trimming took off 2 bases at V and 7 bases at J, with 24 bases between the two ends. The DNA of the CDR3 is TGTGCCAGCAGTTACCCAAAGGGGGGACAGCCCGTGAGGGAGCAGTACTTC. Encoded protein: CASSYPKGGQPVREQYF.

The chain carries TRBV7-2 and TRBJ1-1, with 7 bases aligning to TRBD1. With 4 bases clipped from V and 6 bases from J, the junction kept 5 bases outside the gene matches. CDR1 and CDR2 (germline): SGHTA, FQGNSA. The CDR3 sequence is 13 residues long. The CDR3 nucleotides read TGTGCCAGCAGCTGGGGGACAGCGGCTGAAGCTTTCTTT. Residues: CASSWGTAAEAFF.

V and J are TRBV27 and TRBJ1-1; 7 nucleotides line up with TRBD1. Per germline, CDR1 MNHEY and CDR2 SMNVEV (reference sequence). This CDR3 comprises 14 residues. Trimming cost V 5 bases and J 1 base; bases outside gene matches: 4. The CDR3 reads CASSVDRANTEAFF. The CDR3 coding sequence is TGTGCCAGCAGTGTAGACAGGGCGAACACTGAAGCTTTCTTT.

Notes on this clone: The junction differs from germline at one of its ends, possibly a read error. The rearrangement joins TRBV4-2 to TRBJ2-1, with 12 bases aligning to TRBD2. The CDR3 contains 16 residues. CDR1 and CDR2 from the germline V gene are LGHNA and YNFKEQ. The chain's CDR3 is CASTQGRSSGGDEQFF. The CDR3 DNA sequence: TGTGCCAGCACCCAAGGGCGCTCTAGCGGGGGGGATGAGCAGTTCTTC.